A single sample is the source of the 17 T cell receptor beta chains below, sequenced in a study of PD-L1 blockade in urothelial cancer. Time point reported: pretreatment peripheral blood. Data came from immunoSEQ multiplex PCR; TCRdb stores just in-frame clones and leaves some out. This sample has roughly 16,000 clones, with about 91% found just once. The input for sequencing was PBMCs, taken around atezolizumab (anti-PD-L1) treatment. Receptors originate from a man in his sixties or seventies with urothelial cancer.

This clone was counted once. The gene calls are TRBV19 and TRBJ2-5, with a tentative D call TRBD1 (5 bases). The CDR3 spans 13 residues. V dropped 6 bases and J dropped 5 bases, with 13 bases sitting between them. Germline assignment: CDR1 LNHDA and CDR2 SQIVND (reference sequence). CDR3 amino acids: CASSQGNEETQYF. DNA for the CDR3: TGTGCCAGTAGCCAGGGAAACGAGGAGACCCAGTACTTC.

This chain connects TRBV6-4 to TRBJ2-1; maybe TRBD1 (5 bases). The CDR3 is 14 residues long. V was pared by 0 bases and J by 7 bases, with 10 bases between. CDR1 and CDR2 (germline): MRHNA, SNTAGT. CDR3 DNA sequence: TGTGCCAGCAGTGACTCGCCAGGGCAGAATGAGCAGTTCTTC. Protein: CASSDSPGQNEQFF.

This clone is categorized as medium-sized. The genes are TRBV4-1 and TRBJ1-2, with D possibly matching TRBD1 (6 bases). Trimming cost V 1 base and J 9 bases, with 9 bases left between them. Germline assignment: CDR1 MGHRA and CDR2 YSYEKL. There are 12 residues in the CDR3. CDR3 protein: CASSQGTASYTF. The CDR3 nucleotides are TGCGCCAGCAGCCAAGGGACAGCCAGCTACACCTTC.

The rearrangement uses TRBV5-6 and TRBJ2-5; TRBD2 is a possible D gene (6 bases). The end of the DNA is better explained by TRBJ2-7, so the J call may be wrong. CDR3 length: 13 residues. Germline CDR1 reads SGHDT; CDR2 reads YYEEEE. The CDR3 protein is CASSLWGDFEQYF. CDR3 nucleotide sequence: TGTGCCAGCAGCTTGTGGGGGGACTTCGAGCAGTACTTC.

In its sample, this clone is medium-sized. V gene TRBV19 combines with J gene TRBJ2-1, with D tentatively TRBD1 or TRBD2 (7 bases each). The CDR3 is 12 amino acids. Germline CDR1 and CDR2: LNHDA and SQIVND (reference sequence). V lost 10 bases, J lost 7 bases, and 14 bases lay in between. CDR3 bases: TGTGCCACTAGACAGGGAGGGAATGAGCAGTTCTTC. This codes for CATRQGGNEQFF.

CDR3 in DNA: TGTGCCACCAGTCGACAGGGGACCCCGACAAATGGTGGGGATGGCTACACCTTC. This translates into CATSRQGTPTNGGDGYTF. The chain employs TRBV15 and TRBJ1-2; 8 positions match TRBD1. The junction had 21 bases not matched to a gene; V was cut back by 6 bases and J by 6 bases. The germline CDR1 and CDR2 sequences are LNHNV and YYDKDF (reference sequence). The CDR3 totals 18 residues.

The rearrangement joins TRBV6-5 to TRBJ1-2; TRBD1 matches at 9 bases. V shed 10 bases, J shed 7 bases, and the junction held 13 bases outside the gene matches. This CDR3 is built from 14 residues. CDR1 and CDR2 (germline): MNHEY, SVGAGI. CDR3 nucleotides: TGTGCCACGAGAGATACAGGGGGCGAAGGTGGCTACACCTTC. Translation: CATRDTGGEGGYTF.

CDR3 in amino acids: CASSLYAAGSYEQYF. In nucleotides, the CDR3 is TGTGCCAGCAGCTTATATGCTGCGGGGTCCTACGAGCAGTACTTC. The rearrangement uses TRBV11-2 and TRBJ2-7; perhaps TRBD2 as D (6 bases). The CDR3 spans 15 residues. Germline V gene data show CDR1 as SGHAT and CDR2 as FQNNGV. Trimming removed 2 bases from V and 1 base from J, with 12 bases in between.

V and J are TRBV6-5 and TRBJ1-5; 7 nucleotides align to TRBD1. Germline CDR1 MNHEY, CDR2 SVGAGI. After removal of 4 bases from V and 3 bases from J, the junction contained 6 bases not matched to a gene. The CDR3 consists of 15 residues. The CDR3 DNA reads TGTGCCAGCAGTTCGACAGGGACCATCAATCAGCCCCAGCATTTT. Translated: CASSSTGTINQPQHF.

The V call is TRBV10-3, the J call TRBJ2-2, with TRBD1 identical over 9 bases. V shed 8 bases, J shed 6 bases, and the junction held 16 bases outside the gene matches. Germline lookup yields CDR1 ENHRY and CDR2 SYGVKD. The CDR3 is made up of 17 amino acids. This chain's CDR3 is CAIRPGTGLGFAGELFF. CDR3 nucleotide sequence: TGTGCCATCCGTCCCGGGACAGGGTTGGGTTTTGCCGGGGAGCTGTTTTTT.

The chain is built from TRBV4-2 and TRBJ1-5, with 10 bases matching TRBD1. Looked up from germline, CDR1 is LGHNA and CDR2 is YNFKEQ. J was trimmed by 4 bases and V by 0 bases; bases with no gene match: 3. This CDR3 is built from 16 residues. CDR3 nucleotide sequence: TGTGCCAGCAGCCAAGACACGGGACAGGGGAATCAGCCCCAGCATTTT. Translation gives CASSQDTGQGNQPQHF.

V is TRBV5-1 and J is TRBJ2-5; TRBD2 is a possible D gene (6 bases). V lost 0 bases and J lost 1, with 10 bases in between. CDR1 SGHRS and CDR2 YFSETQ come from the germline V gene. This CDR3 comprises 15 residues. CDR3 in amino acids: CASSLGSSAQETQYF. The CDR3 DNA follows: TGCGCCAGCAGCTTGGGATCTAGCGCCCAAGAGACCCAGTACTTC.

CDR3 sequence reads: CASSFAGLPYNEQFF. CDR3 nucleotides: TGTGCCAGCAGCTTTGCCGGACTACCATACAATGAGCAGTTCTTC. The V call is TRBV7-2, the J call TRBJ2-1; TRBD2 might be the D (6 bases). This CDR3 is built from 15 residues. Trimming removed 3 bases from V and 4 bases from J, with 13 bases in between. The germline gives CDR1 SGHTA, CDR2 FQGNSA.

V gene TRBV5-1 combines with J gene TRBJ1-2, with D possibly matching TRBD1 (5 bases). This CDR3 is built from 14 residues. Trimming took 0 bases from V and 4 from J, leaving 10 bases between them. Germline V gene sequence: CDR1 SGHRS, CDR2 YFSETQ. The CDR3 here is CASSLADSFYGYTF. CDR3 in DNA: TGCGCCAGCAGCTTGGCAGACAGCTTCTATGGCTACACCTTC.

This chain connects TRBV6-1 to TRBJ1-1, with D unclear. Germline lookup yields CDR1 MNHNS and CDR2 SASEGT. With 3 bases removed from V and 10 bases from J, the gap between germline ends came to 6 bases. The CDR3 totals 10 residues. CDR3 DNA: TGTGCCAGCAGTGACTCTATAGCTTTCTTT. It is translated as CASSDSIAFF.

The gene calls are TRBV27 and TRBJ1-1, with 9 positions matching TRBD1. Germline lookup yields CDR1 MNHEY and CDR2 SMNVEV (reference sequence). The CDR3 length is 14 residues. V lost 2 bases to trimming and J lost 8 bases; unmatched junction nucleotides: 6. In DNA, the CDR3 is TGTGCCAGCAGTTTAAGGACAGGGGCGACCGAAGCTTTCTTT. This translates into CASSLRTGATEAFF.

The gene calls are TRBV28 and TRBJ2-3; 10 nucleotides line up with TRBD1. The trim removed 4 bases at V and 4 bases at J, leaving 8 bases unmatched. CDR1 and CDR2 (germline): MDHEN, SYDVKM. The CDR3 covers 16 residues. Written as DNA, the CDR3 is TGTGCCAGCAGTTCTGGTTGGGACAGGGGTGCAGATACGCAGTATTTT. Its translation is CASSSGWDRGADTQYF.